This TCR beta chain stems from a study of a mutant IDH1 vaccine in newly diagnosed glioma. Study context: Vaccination started 4-6 weeks after radiotherapy alone, or with temozolomide cycles.

The CDR3 covers 22 residues. Noted time point: week 11, during vaccination. In the vaccine, a single dose held 300 ug of the mutant IDH1 20-mer peptide, along with topical imiquimod. As regards this clone: The antigen is undetermined.

TCRdb's copy holds only in-frame clones and misses some; the assay was immunoSEQ multiplex PCR. The sample contains some 120,000 clones, around 77% of which appear only once. This chain uses TRBV1 with TRBJ2-7; the table's D gene call, TRBD2, was not cross checked with the DNA. TRBV1 is reported as a pseudogene. This clonotype originated in a man aged 40-50 years with glioma. This specimen was PBMCs, taken from a glioma patient whose treatment included an IDH1 peptide vaccine. The CDR3 nucleotides are TGCACCAGCAGCCAAGACCCCGCCCCGGGACTAGCGGGGGCCTCTCTTACCTACGAGCAGTACTTC. Protein product: CTSSQDPAPGLAGASLTYEQYF.